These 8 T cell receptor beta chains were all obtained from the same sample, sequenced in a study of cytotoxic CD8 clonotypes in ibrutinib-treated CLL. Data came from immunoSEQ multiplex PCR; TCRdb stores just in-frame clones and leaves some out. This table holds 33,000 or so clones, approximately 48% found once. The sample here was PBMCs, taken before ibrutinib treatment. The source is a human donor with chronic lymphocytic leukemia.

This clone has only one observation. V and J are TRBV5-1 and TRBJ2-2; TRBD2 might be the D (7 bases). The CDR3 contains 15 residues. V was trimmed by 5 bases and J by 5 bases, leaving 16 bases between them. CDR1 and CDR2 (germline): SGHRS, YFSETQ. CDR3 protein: CASRLTGGLTGELFF. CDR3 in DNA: TGCGCCAGCAGATTGACGGGGGGCCTGACCGGGGAGCTGTTTTTT.

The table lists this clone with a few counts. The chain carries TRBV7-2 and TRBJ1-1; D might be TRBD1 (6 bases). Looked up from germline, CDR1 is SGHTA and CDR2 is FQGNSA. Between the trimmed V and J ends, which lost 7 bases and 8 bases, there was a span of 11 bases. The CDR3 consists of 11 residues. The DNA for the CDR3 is TGTGCCAGCATGAGGACAGTCGAAGCTTTCTTT. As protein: CASMRTVEAFF.

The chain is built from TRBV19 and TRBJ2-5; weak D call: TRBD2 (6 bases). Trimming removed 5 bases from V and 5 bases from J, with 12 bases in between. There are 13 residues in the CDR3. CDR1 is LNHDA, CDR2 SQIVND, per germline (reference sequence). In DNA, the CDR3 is TGTGCCAGTAGTTGGAGGGTCCGGGAGACCCAGTACTTC. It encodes CASSWRVRETQYF.

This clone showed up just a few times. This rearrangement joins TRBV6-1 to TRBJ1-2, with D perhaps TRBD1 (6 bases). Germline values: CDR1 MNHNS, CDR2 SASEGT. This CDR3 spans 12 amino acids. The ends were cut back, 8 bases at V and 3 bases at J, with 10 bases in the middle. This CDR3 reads CASGAGDYGYTF. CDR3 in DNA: TGTGCCAGCGGGGCAGGGGACTATGGCTACACCTTC.

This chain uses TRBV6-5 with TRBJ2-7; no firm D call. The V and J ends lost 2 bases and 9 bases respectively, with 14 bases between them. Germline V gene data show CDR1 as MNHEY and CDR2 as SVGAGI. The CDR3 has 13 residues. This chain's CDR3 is CASSYNLQRGQYF. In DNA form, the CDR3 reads TGTGCCAGCAGTTACAACCTCCAACGAGGGCAGTACTTC.

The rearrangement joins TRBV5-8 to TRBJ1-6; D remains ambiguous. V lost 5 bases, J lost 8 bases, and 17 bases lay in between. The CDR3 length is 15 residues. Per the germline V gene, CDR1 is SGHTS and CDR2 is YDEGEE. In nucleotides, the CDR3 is TGTGCCAGCAGTAGGCAGGCCGAGGGTCATTCACCCCTCCACTTT. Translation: CASSRQAEGHSPLHF.

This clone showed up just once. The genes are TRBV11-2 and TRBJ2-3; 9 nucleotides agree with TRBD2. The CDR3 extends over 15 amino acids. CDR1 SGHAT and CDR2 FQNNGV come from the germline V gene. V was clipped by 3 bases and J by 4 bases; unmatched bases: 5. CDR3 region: CASSFGGGAADTQYF. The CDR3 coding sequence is TGTGCCAGCAGCTTCGGCGGGGGGGCCGCAGATACGCAGTATTTT.

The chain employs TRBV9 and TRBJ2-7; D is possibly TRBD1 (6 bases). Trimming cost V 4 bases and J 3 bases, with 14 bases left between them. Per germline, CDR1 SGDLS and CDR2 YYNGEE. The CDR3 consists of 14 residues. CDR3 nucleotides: TGTGCCAGCAGCCCTGGACAGACGGTCTACGAGCAGTACTTC. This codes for CASSPGQTVYEQYF. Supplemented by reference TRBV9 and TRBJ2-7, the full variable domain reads DSGVTQTPKHLITATGQRVTLRCSPRSGDLSVYWYQQSLDQGLQFLIQYYNGEERAKGNILERFSAQQFPDLHSELNLSSLELGDSALYFCASSPGQTVYEQYFGPGTRLTVT.